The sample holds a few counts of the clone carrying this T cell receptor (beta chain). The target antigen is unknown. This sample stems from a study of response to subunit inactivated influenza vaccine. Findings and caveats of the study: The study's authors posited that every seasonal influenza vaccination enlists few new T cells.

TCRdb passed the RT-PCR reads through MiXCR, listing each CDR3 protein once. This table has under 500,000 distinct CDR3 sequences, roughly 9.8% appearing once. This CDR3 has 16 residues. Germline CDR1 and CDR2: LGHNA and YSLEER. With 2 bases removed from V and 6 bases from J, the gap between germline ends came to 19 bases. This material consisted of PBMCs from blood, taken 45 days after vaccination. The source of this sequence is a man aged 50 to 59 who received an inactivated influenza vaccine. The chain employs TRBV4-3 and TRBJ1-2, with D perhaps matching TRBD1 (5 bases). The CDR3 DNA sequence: TGCGCCAGCAGCCAACACCTTAAGGGAGGGGTGGATGGCTACACCTTC. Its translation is CASSQHLKGGVDGYTF.